One and the same sample provided the 11 T cell receptor beta chains below, sequenced in a study of shared clonotypes between healthy human individuals. TCRdb keeps only in-frame clones here, not all; method: immunoSEQ multiplex PCR. This sample has 1.6 million or so clones, with more than 95% found just once. Material: naive CD4+ T cells sorted from blood. Subset specified: CD45RA+ positively selected. The origin of the receptors is a man under 40 in good health.

V usage is TRBV5-1 and J usage is TRBJ2-1; 15 bases fit TRBD2. Per germline, CDR1 SGHRS and CDR2 YFSETQ. J gave up 0 bases and V 4 bases, and 5 bases lay outside the gene matches. The CDR3 consists of 18 residues. CDR3 amino acids: CASSGLAGGPGSYNEQFF. The DNA for the CDR3 is TGCGCCAGCAGCGGACTAGCGGGAGGGCCAGGCTCCTACAATGAGCAGTTCTTC.

The V gene is TRBV27, the J gene TRBJ2-7; 7 positions agree with TRBD2. This CDR3 region has 13 residues. From germline, CDR1 is MNHEY and CDR2 SMNVEV (reference sequence). Trimming at V came to 4 bases and at J to 2 bases, leaving 2 bases not matched to a gene. The CDR3 here is CASSSAGAYEQYF. In DNA, the CDR3 is TGTGCCAGCAGTTCGGCGGGAGCCTACGAGCAGTACTTC.

The rearrangement links TRBV28 to TRBJ2-7, with D tentatively TRBD1 or TRBD2 (5 bases each). Per germline, CDR1 MDHEN and CDR2 SYDVKM. The CDR3 contains 14 residues. The V end lost 6 bases, the J end lost 4 bases, and 16 bases lay between the germline ends. The CDR3 DNA reads TGTGCCAGCAGCCGACAGACCAGGACTTACGAGCAGTACTTC. It specifies CASSRQTRTYEQYF. Drawing the rest from reference TRBV28 and TRBJ2-7, the complete variable domain is DVKVTQSSRYLVKRTGEKVFLECVQDMDHENMFWYRQDPGLGLRLIYFSYDVKMKEKGDIPEGYSVSREKKERFSLILESASTNQTSMYLCASSRQTRTYEQYFGPGTRLTVT.

To note about this clone: Within the sample, other DNA sequences also encode this same CDR3. The chain is built from TRBV20-1 and TRBJ2-5; D is unclear. This CDR3 spans 10 amino acids. Trimming pared 1 base from V and 5 bases from J, leaving 2 bases between. The germline V gene has CDR1 DFQATT and CDR2 SNEGSKA (reference sequence). CDR3 nucleotide sequence: TGCAGTGCTAGAGTGGAGACCCAGTACTTC. Translated: CSARVETQYF.

This chain links TRBV6-1 with TRBJ2-7, with D possibly TRBD1 on 6 matching bases. CDR3 size: 15 residues. Germline-derived CDR1 and CDR2 are MNHNS and SASEGT. V lost 2 bases, J lost 4 bases, and 15 bases lay in between. CDR3 sequence reads: CASSETNRATYEQYF. CDR3 DNA: TGTGCCAGCAGTGAAACTAACAGGGCGACGTACGAGCAGTACTTC.

J is TRBJ1-1 and V is TRBV5-1; D might be TRBD1 (5 bases). Trimming removed 0 bases at V and 9 bases at J, with 12 bases between. The CDR3 runs 13 residues. Germline V gene lookup returns CDR1 SGHRS and CDR2 YFSETQ. The CDR3 DNA is TGCGCCAGCAGCTTGGCGGAGGCGGGGCAAGCTTTCTTT. Its protein product is CASSLAEAGQAFF.

This chain connects TRBV7-2 to TRBJ2-5; TRBD2 matches 9 bases. CDR3 length: 17 residues. Germline V gene data show CDR1 as SGHTA and CDR2 as FQGNSA. Unmatched junction bases numbered 14, after V lost 5 bases and J lost 4 bases. The CDR3: CASSARGAGGPRETQYF. Here the CDR3 DNA reads TGTGCCAGCAGCGCCCGAGGGGCGGGAGGGCCACGAGAGACCCAGTACTTC.

The chain couples TRBV5-1 to TRBJ2-2, with D unresolved. The CDR3 loop spans 14 amino acids. V gave up 2 bases and J gave up 4 bases, with 9 bases separating them. Germline CDR1 reads SGHRS; CDR2 reads YFSETQ. In nucleotides, the CDR3 is TGCGCCAGCAGCTTTTCGACTCCCACCGGGGAGCTGTTTTTT. Translation: CASSFSTPTGELFF.

The V gene is TRBV6-4, the J gene TRBJ1-2; 8 nucleotides agree with TRBD1. Germline CDR1 is MRHNA and CDR2 is SNTAGT. CDR3 length equals 14 residues. The V segment lost 6 bases and the J segment 4 bases; nucleotides outside the gene matches: 7. CDR3 loop: CASSHGQGSYGYTF. DNA for the CDR3: TGTGCCAGCAGCCACGGACAGGGCTCCTATGGCTACACCTTC.

This sequence joins TRBV30 and TRBJ1-1; D ambiguous. Germline values: CDR1 GTSNPN, CDR2 SVGIG (reference sequence). This CDR3 comprises 12 residues. The germline V and J ends were trimmed by 3 bases and 1 base, with 6 bases remaining between them. The CDR3 region is CAWRHGNTEAFF. CDR3 bases: TGTGCCTGGAGACACGGGAACACTGAAGCTTTCTTT.

The rearrangement links TRBV6-6 to TRBJ2-1; D is tentatively TRBD1 or TRBD2 (6 bases each). CDR3 length: 16 amino acids. V lost 4 bases, J lost 8 bases, and 21 bases lay in between. Germline V CDR1 and CDR2: MNHNY, SVGAGI (reference sequence). The CDR3 DNA follows: TGTGCCAGCAGTTCTCGCGGTGGGGGGCTGAGGTATGAGCAGTTCTTC. Translated: CASSSRGGGLRYEQFF.